This entry lists 9 T cell receptor beta chains sequenced from one sample in a study of Ad26.COV2.S vaccination and SARS-CoV-2 variants. This table comes from immunoSEQ multiplex PCR, and its TCRdb copy is limited to in-frame clones, with some not included. This sample has around 94,000 clones; over 60% occur once, and the top ten carry roughly a sixth. The sequenced sample was peripheral blood, obtained after recovery from COVID-19. The receptor set was obtained from a human donor who had recovered from COVID-19.

The count of this clone is one. V is TRBV6-8 and J is TRBJ2-6; unclear D gene. Germline-derived CDR1 and CDR2 are MNHGY and SAAAGT. The CDR3 has 17 residues. The V and J ends lost 0 bases and 1 base respectively, with 10 bases between them. The CDR3: CASSYSSVRSGANVLTF. The CDR3 DNA reads TGTGCCAGCAGTTACTCGAGTGTGCGATCTGGGGCCAACGTCCTGACTTTC.

The chain recombines TRBV6-1 with TRBJ2-7; D is undetermined. V gave up 2 bases and J gave up 4 bases, with 12 bases separating them. CDR1 and CDR2 (germline): MNHNS, SASEGT. The CDR3 has 14 residues. The CDR3 here is CASSESGVAYEQYF. CDR3 coding DNA: TGTGCCAGCAGTGAAAGTGGGGTTGCGTACGAGCAGTACTTC.

The V and J genes are TRBV10-3 and TRBJ1-5, with 8 positions matching TRBD1. J gave up 0 bases and V 10 bases, and 8 bases lay outside the gene matches. The V gene's germline CDR1 is ENHRY and CDR2 SYGVKD. The CDR3 has 15 amino acids. In nucleotides, the CDR3 is TGTGCCACTGGGGCAGGGGGCTATAGCAATCAGCCCCAGCATTTT. Its translation is CATGAGGYSNQPQHF.

The chain links TRBV10-3 to TRBJ1-6; D is ambiguous. This CDR3 is built from 12 residues. Germline-derived CDR1 and CDR2 are ENHRY and SYGVKD. V lost 4 bases to trimming and J lost 8 bases, with 6 bases between them. This CDR3 reads CAISGMDSPLHF. The CDR3 DNA sequence: TGTGCCATCAGTGGTATGGATTCACCCCTCCACTTT.

This clone appeared once. In nucleotides, the CDR3 is TGTGCCAGCAGGTCTATTGAGGAAAAACTGTTTTTT. It encodes CASRSIEEKLFF. This chain links TRBV27 with TRBJ1-4; D unresolved. V shed 6 bases and J shed 8 bases, with 10 bases lying between them. The CDR3 spans 12 residues. CDR1 MNHEY and CDR2 SMNVEV come from the germline V gene (reference sequence).

This clone has a single count. This chain connects TRBV28 to TRBJ1-1, with D hard to call. The germline V and J ends were trimmed by 3 bases and 4 bases, with 12 bases remaining between them. CDR1 is MDHEN, CDR2 SYDVKM, per germline. The CDR3 covers 14 residues. CDR3: CASSFFSTTTEAFF. CDR3 DNA: TGTGCCAGCAGTTTTTTCAGTACTACCACTGAAGCTTTCTTT.

This clone was counted a few times. This sequence joins TRBV5-1 and TRBJ1-1; tentatively, D is TRBD1 (5 bases). V was shortened by 0 bases and J by 1 base, with 10 bases between the two germline ends. The CDR3 consists of 15 residues. CDR1 is SGHRS, CDR2 YFSETQ, per germline. The CDR3 bases are TGCGCCAGCAGCTTGGTTCTGGGGGGGAACACTGAAGCTTTCTTT. It yields the protein CASSLVLGGNTEAFF.

The J gene is TRBJ1-2, the V gene TRBV7-3; TRBD1 matches at 7 bases. J gave up 12 bases and V 5 bases, and 9 bases lay outside the gene matches. This CDR3 contains 12 residues. The germline CDR1 and CDR2 sequences are SGHTA and FQGTGA. CDR3 nucleotide sequence: TGTGCCAGCAGCCAAAACGGACAGGAGAACACCTTC. This encodes CASSQNGQENTF.

The chain recombines TRBV20-1 with TRBJ2-5, with D unclear. V lost 6 bases to trimming and J lost 5 bases, with 10 bases between them. This CDR3 has 11 amino acids. In germline, CDR1 is DFQATT, CDR2 SNEGSKA (reference sequence). The CDR3 DNA reads as TGCAGTGCCCCGCTTGGGGAGACCCAGTACTTC. It codes for CSAPLGETQYF.